Following are 31 T cell receptor beta chains from one sample sequenced in a study of Ad26.COV2.S vaccination and SARS-CoV-2 variants. Treatment noted: 19 received Ad26.COV2.S at low or high dose, single or two shots; 5 received placebo; per-sample allocation not given. Sample collection was performed on day 63 after the first vaccine or placebo injection. Measured with immunoSEQ multiplex PCR; TCRdb has only the in-frame clones, and not every one. This sample carries 380,000 or so clones, 65% to 90% of them seen once, and the ten largest clones take roughly 10%. The specimen was peripheral blood, collected in a trial of Ad26.COV2.S vaccine versus placebo. The source is a person between 18 and 65 years old who received the Ad26.COV2.S COVID-19 vaccine or a placebo.

The chain links TRBV19 to TRBJ1-5, with 10 bases fitting TRBD1. Looked up from germline, CDR1 is LNHDA and CDR2 is SQIVND (reference sequence). The CDR3 is 16 residues long. The V gene end was trimmed by 3 bases and the J gene end by 3 bases; junction bases not matched to a gene: 5. This CDR3 is CASSMRQGANNQPQHF. DNA of the CDR3: TGTGCCAGTAGTATGCGACAGGGGGCGAACAATCAGCCCCAGCATTTT.

The CDR3 region is CASSSGTSGGYEQFF. The CDR3 region has the DNA TGTGCCAGCAGCTCCGGGACTAGCGGGGGGTATGAGCAGTTCTTC. The rearrangement joins TRBV5-6 to TRBJ2-1, with 15 positions matching TRBD2. The CDR3 loop spans 15 amino acids. Trimming cost V 3 bases and J 8 bases; bases outside gene matches: 3. CDR1 is SGHDT and CDR2 is YYEEEE in the germline V gene.

The J gene is TRBJ1-2, the V gene TRBV3-1 (or the pseudogene TRBV3-2), with D possibly TRBD1 on 5 matching bases. V shed 2 bases and J shed 5 bases, with 12 bases lying between them. Per germline, CDR1 LGHDT and CDR2 YNNKEL (reference sequence). The CDR3 covers 14 residues. CDR3 sequence: CASSQTGPEYGYTF. Written as DNA, the CDR3 is TGTGCCAGCAGCCAAACAGGACCCGAGTATGGCTACACCTTC.

In nucleotides, the CDR3 is TGCGCCAGCAGGGGCAATCCCACAGATACGCAGTATTTT. It codes for CASRGNPTDTQYF. This rearrangement joins TRBV5-1 to TRBJ2-3, with D unresolved. Germline V gives CDR1 SGHRS, CDR2 YFSETQ. This CDR3 comprises 13 residues. Trimming cost V 5 bases and J 2 bases, with 9 bases left between them.

The V gene is TRBV5-5, the J gene TRBJ2-3, with D tentatively TRBD2 (6 bases). Germline values: CDR1 SGHKS, CDR2 YYEKEE (reference sequence). There are 15 residues in the CDR3. With 2 bases removed from V and 3 bases from J, the gap between germline ends came to 13 bases. As DNA, the CDR3 is TGTGCCAGCAGCTTCACACCCGGGAGAACAGATACGCAGTATTTT. It yields the protein CASSFTPGRTDTQYF.

The chain joins TRBV27 to TRBJ1-6; TRBD1 matches 7 bases. CDR3 length equals 15 residues. In germline, CDR1 is MNHEY, CDR2 SMNVEV (reference sequence). V trimming: 5 bases; J trimming: 8 bases; junction bases outside the gene matches: 9. The CDR3 nucleotides are TGTGCCAGCAGTACAGCCGGGACAGACTATTCACCCCTCCACTTT. Its protein is CASSTAGTDYSPLHF.

The rearrangement joins TRBV6-2 or TRBV6-3 to TRBJ1-5; D may be TRBD1 (5 bases). CDR1 is MNHEY and CDR2 is SVGEGT in the germline V gene. The CDR3 has 16 residues. Trimming shortened V by 2 bases and J by 0 bases, and 11 bases separated the two germline ends. CDR3 DNA sequence: TGTGCCAGCAGTTACGGGGGACTGACTAGCAATCAGCCCCAGCATTTT. It is translated as CASSYGGLTSNQPQHF.

This clone was detected a few times. The rearrangement joins TRBV9 to TRBJ2-4; D unresolved. There are 14 residues in the CDR3. The germline gives CDR1 SGDLS, CDR2 YYNGEE. V was pared by 0 bases and J by 5 bases, with 9 bases between. The CDR3 protein is CASSVGPDQNIQYF. In DNA, the CDR3 is TGTGCCAGCAGCGTAGGACCGGACCAAAACATTCAGTACTTC.

J is TRBJ2-1 and V is TRBV5-1, with 11 bases matching TRBD2. The CDR3 runs 16 residues. Germline V CDR1 and CDR2: SGHRS, YFSETQ. The V and J ends lost 4 bases and 8 bases, in that order; junction bases with no gene match: 11. CDR3 residues: CASSQIAGGQAHEQFF. The CDR3 coding sequence is TGCGCCAGCAGCCAGATAGCGGGGGGGCAGGCGCATGAGCAGTTCTTC.

In DNA form, the CDR3 reads TGCGCCAGCAGCCAAAGAGGGGAGGGTGAAAAACTGTTTTTT. Its protein product is CASSQRGEGEKLFF. The genes are TRBV4-1 and TRBJ1-4, with D perhaps TRBD1 (5 bases). Trimming removed 2 bases at V and 7 bases at J, with 11 bases between. Germline V gene lookup returns CDR1 MGHRA and CDR2 YSYEKL. The CDR3 extends over 14 amino acids.

This chain joins TRBV4-1 and TRBJ2-3; D call uncertain. Germline V gene sequence: CDR1 MGHRA, CDR2 YSYEKL. There are 13 residues in the CDR3. Trimming removed 0 bases at V and 5 bases at J, with 6 bases between. CDR3 DNA sequence: TGCGCCAGCAGCCAAGAGGCCAAAGATACGCAGTATTTT. Encoded protein: CASSQEAKDTQYF.

The J gene is TRBJ2-5, the V gene TRBV19; D remains unclear. V lost 8 bases and J lost 5, with 15 bases in between. Germline CDR1 reads LNHDA; CDR2 reads SQIVND (reference sequence). There are 13 residues in the CDR3. The CDR3 sequence: CASSPWNGETQYF. The CDR3 DNA follows: TGTGCCAGTTCCCCGTGGAACGGTGAGACCCAGTACTTC.

V usage is TRBV3-1 (or the pseudogene TRBV3-2) and J usage is TRBJ2-1, with TRBD2 identical over 12 bases. This CDR3 is built from 18 residues. The trim removed 3 bases at V and 7 bases at J, leaving 13 bases unmatched. CDR1 and CDR2 (germline): LGHDT, YNNKEL (reference sequence). The CDR3 is CASSHETGLAGYRNEQFF. CDR3 DNA: TGTGCCAGCAGCCATGAAACCGGACTAGCGGGGTATAGAAATGAGCAGTTCTTC.

This chain's CDR3 is CASQKAGRSGNTIYF. The CDR3 nucleotides are TGTGCCAGCCAAAAGGCAGGGCGCTCTGGAAACACCATATATTTT. V is TRBV19 and J is TRBJ1-3; a possible D gene is TRBD1 (5 bases). Germline lookup yields CDR1 LNHDA and CDR2 SQIVND (reference sequence). The V end lost 9 bases, the J end lost 0 bases, and 15 bases lay between the germline ends. The CDR3 contains 15 residues.

This clone was found a few times. The chain links TRBV10-1 to TRBJ2-3; D may correspond to TRBD1 or TRBD2 (5 bases each). Germline values: CDR1 WNHNN, CDR2 SYGVQD (reference sequence). The CDR3 runs to 15 residues. The V and J ends lost 9 bases and 6 bases respectively, with 22 bases between them. CDR3 in amino acids: CASSVGASKGDTQYF. In DNA form, the CDR3 reads TGCGCCAGTTCAGTCGGGGCTAGCAAGGGGGATACGCAGTATTTT.

The chain carries TRBV10-3 and TRBJ1-2; D might be TRBD1 (6 bases). The V end was cut by 2 bases, the J end by 7 bases, with 17 bases between. CDR3 length equals 15 residues. Germline CDR1 reads ENHRY; CDR2 reads SYGVKD. CDR3 sequence (DNA): TGTGCCATCAGTGAGCCCATAAACAGGGTTGGTGGCTACACCTTC. It is translated as CAISEPINRVGGYTF.

A note on this clone: This sample also contains other DNA sequences that code for the same CDR3. The chain joins TRBV6-6 to TRBJ2-7; TRBD1 agrees at 7 bases. The germline V gene has CDR1 MNHNY and CDR2 SVGAGI (reference sequence). V shed 0 bases and J 2 bases; nucleotides not matched to a gene: 4. The length of the CDR3 is 15 residues. The DNA of the CDR3 is TGTGCCAGCAGTTACTCGGGGGACAGAACCTACGAGCAGTACTTC. Translation: CASSYSGDRTYEQYF.

This chain uses TRBV7-9 with TRBJ2-7, with 9 bases fitting TRBD1. CDR3 length equals 14 residues. The germline V gene encodes CDR1 SEHNR and CDR2 FQNEAQ (reference sequence). V dropped 6 bases and J dropped 3; count of bases not matched to a gene: 6. CDR3 loop: CASSQDRGNYEQYF. The CDR3 nucleotides read TGTGCCAGCAGTCAGGACAGGGGTAACTACGAGCAGTACTTC.

V usage is TRBV7-3 and J usage is TRBJ2-3; 9 bases line up with TRBD1. The ends lost 5 bases at V and 4 bases at J; junction bases unmatched: 7. This CDR3 is built from 15 residues. Per the germline V gene, CDR1 is SGHTA and CDR2 is FQGTGA. The chain's CDR3 is CASSVFTGGSDTQYF. CDR3 DNA sequence: TGTGCCAGCAGCGTATTCACAGGGGGCTCAGATACGCAGTATTTT.

In its sample, this clone was seen once. The CDR3 DNA is TGTGCCAGCAGCAAAGAAAGAAATCCGAGCGGGTTGTTCCCCTTTGACTACGAGCAGTACTTC. It codes for CASSKERNPSGLFPFDYEQYF. The chain carries TRBV21-1 and TRBJ2-7; whether TRBD2, the table's D call, matches the DNA was not checked. TRBV21-1 is reported as a pseudogene. The CDR3 consists of 21 residues.

This chain joins TRBV6-5 and TRBJ1-2; 9 bases map to TRBD1. In germline, CDR1 is MNHEY, CDR2 SVGAGI. The CDR3 is 15 amino acids. The V gene end was trimmed by 2 bases and the J gene end by 5 bases; junction bases not matched to a gene: 6. The CDR3 coding sequence is TGTGCCAGCAGTTACCCGGGACAGGGAGAATATGGCTACACCTTC. Translating gives CASSYPGQGEYGYTF.

The DNA for the CDR3 is TGTGCCAGCAGTGTGACAGCCCTGAACACTGAAGCTTTCTTT. This translates into CASSVTALNTEAFF. This rearrangement joins TRBV6-4 to TRBJ1-1; D is possibly TRBD1 (5 bases). With 4 bases removed from V and 0 bases from J, the gap between germline ends came to 9 bases. CDR1 and CDR2 from the germline V gene are MRHNA and SNTAGT. The CDR3 loop spans 14 amino acids.

CDR3 in amino acids: CASSPDRYGQYF. CDR3 coding DNA: TGTGCCAGCAGCCCGGACCGCTACGGACAGTACTTC. The chain recombines TRBV7-9 with TRBJ2-7; D is uncertain. CDR3 length equals 12 residues. Trimming took off 5 bases at V and 10 bases at J, with 15 bases between the two ends. Germline loops: CDR1 SEHNR, CDR2 FQNEAQ (reference sequence).

This clone turned up a few times. The chain couples TRBV7-8 to TRBJ2-7; perhaps TRBD2 as D (6 bases). V lost 5 bases and J lost 7, with 15 bases in between. CDR1 and CDR2 from the germline V gene are SGHVS and FQNEAQ. This CDR3 region has 13 residues. CDR3 DNA sequence: TGTGCCAGCAGCCCCCTCCCGGGGGTAGAGCAGTACTTC. Amino acids: CASSPLPGVEQYF.

The chain combines TRBV29-1 with TRBJ1-1, with 9 bases lining up with TRBD1. Germline V gene data show CDR1 as SQVTM and CDR2 as ANQGSEA. The CDR3 length is 14 residues. V trimming: 5 bases; J trimming: 2 bases; junction bases outside the gene matches: 6. This chain's CDR3 is CSVRPTGGNTEAFF. In DNA form, the CDR3 reads TGCAGCGTTCGTCCTACAGGGGGCAACACTGAAGCTTTCTTT.

This rearrangement joins TRBV4-3 to TRBJ1-2; 8 positions match TRBD1. The V segment lost 2 bases and the J segment 6 bases; nucleotides outside the gene matches: 8. Per germline, CDR1 LGHNA and CDR2 YSLEER. CDR3 length: 15 residues. CDR3 sequence: CASSQSGTGPHGYTF. DNA of the CDR3: TGCGCCAGCAGCCAATCTGGGACAGGACCGCATGGCTACACCTTC.

This chain joins TRBV18 and TRBJ2-7; D unclear. The germline CDR1 and CDR2 sequences are KGHSH and LQKENI. Trimming removed 3 bases at V and 5 bases at J, with 11 bases between. The CDR3 has 13 amino acids. CDR3 bases: TGTGCCAGCTCACCGAGTTGGGGTAACGAGCAGTACTTC. This translates into CASSPSWGNEQYF. The full variable domain, rest sourced from reference TRBV18 and TRBJ2-7, is NAGVMQNPRHLVRRRGQEARLRCSPMKGHSHVYWYRQLPEEGLKFMVYLQKENIIDESGMPKERFSAEFPKEGPSILRIQQVVRGDSAAYFCASSPSWGNEQYFGPGTRLTVT.

V and J are TRBV18 and TRBJ2-2, with 7 bases lining up with TRBD1. From germline, CDR1 is KGHSH and CDR2 LQKENI. J was trimmed by 0 bases and V by 5 bases; bases with no gene match: 3. The CDR3 is made up of 15 amino acids. The CDR3 region has the DNA TGTGCCAGCTCATCGGGACAGTCGAACACCGGGGAGCTGTTTTTT. Its protein product is CASSSGQSNTGELFF.

The rearrangement joins TRBV6-1 to TRBJ2-7; D uncertain. There are 13 residues in the CDR3. V lost 0 bases and J lost 4, with 7 bases in between. Germline-derived CDR1 and CDR2 are MNHNS and SASEGT. CDR3 bases: TGTGCCAGCAGTGAAGCTGGGCAGTACGAGCAGTACTTC. Its translation is CASSEAGQYEQYF.

Here the CDR3 DNA reads TGCGCCAGCAGCCAGACGCTGACTATGTTGGGGCCCTACAATGAGCAGTTCTTC. It codes for CASSQTLTMLGPYNEQFF. J is TRBJ2-1 and V is TRBV4-3; possibly TRBD1 or TRBD2 for D (5 bases each). V shed 3 bases and J shed 2 bases, with 20 bases lying between them. The CDR3 is 18 amino acids. The germline gives CDR1 LGHNA, CDR2 YSLEER.

The rearrangement links TRBV5-1 to TRBJ2-7; D gene unclear. The CDR3 has 15 amino acids. Germline V gives CDR1 SGHRS, CDR2 YFSETQ. V lost 0 bases, J lost 6 bases, and 16 bases lay in between. The CDR3 nucleotides read TGCGCCAGCAGCTTGGCCGAGACCGTGGATGGCGAGCAGTACTTC. It is translated as CASSLAETVDGEQYF.